The next 14 T cell receptor beta chains were all read from a single sample in a study of OX40 agonist ivuxolimab in advanced cancers. Profiling relied on immunoSEQ multiplex PCR, and the TCRdb table lists in-frame clones only, not all of them. This table has tens of thousands of clones, around 90% appearing once. This sample comprised CD4+ or CD8+ T cells sorted from blood, obtained in a trial of the OX40 agonist ivuxolimab. All receptors come from an adult with an advanced solid tumor such as melanoma, head and neck, liver or kidney cancer.

V gene TRBV9 combines with J gene TRBJ2-3, with 9 bases fitting TRBD2. Germline-derived CDR1 and CDR2 are SGDLS and YYNGEE. V lost 0 bases, J lost 0 bases, and 5 bases stayed unmatched. This CDR3 is built from 17 residues. This CDR3 reads CASSVGPSGASTDTQYF. CDR3 nucleotide sequence: TGTGCCAGCAGCGTAGGGCCTAGCGGGGCTAGCACAGATACGCAGTATTTT.

This sequence joins TRBV6-5 and TRBJ2-5, with TRBD1 matching 9 bases. The J segment lost 5 bases and the V segment lost 6 bases, leaving 7 bases of the junction unmatched. Germline loops: CDR1 MNHEY, CDR2 SVGAGI. The CDR3 sequence is 14 residues long. The CDR3 nucleotides are TGTGCCAGCAGGACGGACAGGGGTGGGGAGACCCAGTACTTC. Translated, it gives CASRTDRGGETQYF.

The chain is built from TRBV6-6 and TRBJ1-5; TRBD1 is a possible D gene (5 bases). The CDR3 covers 12 residues. Per the germline V gene, CDR1 is MNHNY and CDR2 is SVGAGI (reference sequence). V was pared by 7 bases and J by 9 bases, with 13 bases between. CDR3: CASTGYGGPQHF. In DNA form, the CDR3 reads TGTGCCAGCACAGGGTATGGGGGGCCCCAGCATTTT.

The gene calls are TRBV10-3 and TRBJ2-7; D possibly uses TRBD1 or TRBD2 (6 bases each). Trimming cost V 3 bases and J 7 bases, with 13 bases left between them. Germline assignment: CDR1 ENHRY and CDR2 SYGVKD. The CDR3 is 13 amino acids. CDR3 DNA sequence: TGTGCCATCAGTGAACTAACAGGGAGGGAGCAGTACTTC. It yields the protein CAISELTGREQYF.

The rearrangement joins TRBV5-1 to TRBJ2-1; 9 positions match TRBD2. The CDR3 has 14 residues. From germline, CDR1 is SGHRS and CDR2 YFSETQ. The trim removed 5 bases at V and 0 bases at J, leaving 0 bases unmatched. In DNA form, the CDR3 reads TGCGCCAGCAGGACTAGCGGCTCCTACAATGAGCAGTTCTTC. It yields the protein CASRTSGSYNEQFF.

The chain joins TRBV2 to TRBJ2-3; D remains ambiguous. Germline assignment: CDR1 SNHLY and CDR2 FYNNEI. The germline V and J ends were trimmed by 7 bases and 2 bases, with 19 bases remaining between them. The CDR3 loop spans 16 amino acids. The CDR3 spells CASKAITMIITDTQYF. CDR3 DNA sequence: TGTGCCAGCAAGGCTATAACAATGATCATCACAGATACGCAGTATTTT.

The chain recombines TRBV5-1 with TRBJ2-2, with no clear D. The V end lost 2 bases, the J end lost 3 bases, and 5 bases lay between the germline ends. This CDR3 comprises 13 residues. Germline assignment: CDR1 SGHRS and CDR2 YFSETQ. The CDR3 bases are TGCGCCAGCAGCTTACTACACACCGGGGAGCTGTTTTTT. This translates into CASSLLHTGELFF.

The gene calls are TRBV5-1 and TRBJ2-4; D not resolved. The CDR3 covers 13 residues. Trimming pared 0 bases from V and 9 bases from J, leaving 10 bases between. The germline V gene encodes CDR1 SGHRS and CDR2 YFSETQ. In nucleotides, the CDR3 is TGCGCCAGCAGCTTGGGGAGAGATGGCATTCAGTACTTC. This gives the protein CASSLGRDGIQYF.

This clone is termed medium-sized (0.01 to 0.1%). This CDR3 is CSVEWQPDTEAFF. The CDR3 DNA sequence: TGCAGCGTTGAATGGCAGCCCGACACTGAAGCTTTCTTT. V usage is TRBV29-1 and J usage is TRBJ1-1; D unresolved. Trimming removed 2 bases from V and 3 bases from J, with 10 bases in between. This CDR3 is built from 13 residues. Germline CDR1 reads SQVTM; CDR2 reads ANQGSEA.

This clone has just a few counts. This rearrangement joins TRBV9 to TRBJ2-5, with 10 bases matching TRBD2. CDR3 length: 19 residues. CDR1 is SGDLS and CDR2 is YYNGEE in the germline V gene. V trimming: 0 bases; J trimming: 2 bases; junction bases outside the gene matches: 13. The CDR3 DNA reads as TGTGCCAGCAGCGTAGGATGGGGAGCTAGCGGGAGAGGGCAAGAGACCCAGTACTTC. Translated, it gives CASSVGWGASGRGQETQYF.

This chain joins TRBV11-2 and TRBJ2-2; 11 positions agree with TRBD1. The ends lost 6 bases at V and 4 bases at J; junction bases unmatched: 7. Germline CDR1 reads SGHAT; CDR2 reads FQNNGV. The CDR3 length is 16 residues. The CDR3 DNA reads TGTGCCAGCAGATCATCGGACAGGGGGCTCACCGGGGAGCTGTTTTTT. It translates to CASRSSDRGLTGELFF.

This clone was seen only once. V gene TRBV7-9 combines with J gene TRBJ1-1, with a weak D call TRBD1 (5 bases). Between the trimmed V and J ends, which lost 0 bases and 4 bases, there was a span of 12 bases. Germline assignment: CDR1 SEHNR and CDR2 FQNEAQ (reference sequence). CDR3 length: 15 amino acids. CDR3 nucleotide sequence: TGTGCCAGCAGCTTAGCGGGGGGAAGGGTCACTGAAGCTTTCTTT. The encoded protein is CASSLAGGRVTEAFF. The whole variable domain, remainder taken from reference TRBV7-9 and TRBJ1-1, is DTGVSQNPRHKITKRGQNVTFRCDPISEHNRLYWYRQTLGQGPEFLTYFQNEAQLEKSRLLSDRFSAERPKGSFSTLEIQRTEQGDSAMYLCASSLAGGRVTEAFFGQGTRLTVV.

The V and J genes are TRBV9 and TRBJ2-3; tentative D call: TRBD2 (7 bases). Germline V gene sequence: CDR1 SGDLS, CDR2 YYNGEE. Trimming removed 4 bases from V and 7 bases from J, with 19 bases in between. The CDR3 has 15 amino acids. The CDR3 sequence: CASSREGGGPNTQYF. CDR3 nucleotide sequence: TGTGCCAGCAGCAGAGAAGGGGGAGGGCCAAATACGCAGTATTTT.

The rearrangement joins TRBV10-1 to TRBJ1-1, with unresolved D. This CDR3 is 13 amino acids long. Germline CDR1 reads WNHNN; CDR2 reads SYGVQD (reference sequence). V lost 6 bases and J lost 1, with 9 bases in between. The CDR3 bases are TGCGCCAGCAGAATGTCGAAGAACACTGAAGCTTTCTTT. Translated: CASRMSKNTEAFF.